This is a list of T cell receptor beta chains from one sample in a study of T cell repertoires in cytomegalovirus infection. TCRdb processed the reads anew with MiXCR; each CDR3 protein has one entry. This repertoire shows about 700,000 distinct CDR3 sequences, around a third found once; its top ten account for over 15%. What these receptors recognize is not known. This specimen was cultured PBMCs, taken from culture after CMV antigen stimulation. Every receptor here comes from a human donor in good health (CMV status not recorded). Some clones in this sample may be carry-over from other donors' samples. Both conserved end residues are part of each CDR3. A D gene is named only where the DNA matches it firmly. Not all rows give a size; the values are once, few, many and, for expanded clones, a class.

D	V	J	size	DNA	CDR3
NA	TRBV6-8	TRBJ2-7	NA	TGTGCCAGCAGGAGGGCCCACCAAGCCTACGAGCAGTACTTC	CASRRAHQAYEQYF
NA	TRBV10-3	TRBJ2-3	NA	TGTGCCATCAGTGGGGGGGATGCAGATACGCAGTATTTT	CAISGGDADTQYF
NA	TRBV7-9	TRBJ2-1	many	TGTGCCGAGCTAGCTGGCTACCACAATGAGCAGTTCTTC	CAELAGYHNEQFF
NA	TRBV7-2	TRBJ2-7	NA	TGTGCCAGCAGCCCCGGATGGGCCTCCTACGAGCAGTACTTC	CASSPGWASYEQYF
TRBD1	TRBV30	TRBJ1-2	NA	TGTGCCTGGCAGGGACAGGACATTTATGGCTACACCTTC	CAWQGQDIYGYTF
TRBD2	TRBV4-1	TRBJ2-7	NA	TGTGCCAGCAGCCAAGATGTGGTTGGACTAGCGGGGGGTCATGGGGCCTACGAGCAGTACTTC	CASSQDVVGLAGGHGAYEQYF
TRBD2	TRBV7-2	TRBJ2-7	many	TGTGCCAGCAGCCTTCGACTAGCGGGGACAGACGAGCAGTACTTC	CASSLRLAGTDEQYF
NA	TRBV10-3	TRBJ1-1	NA	TGTGCCATCAGTGATCTCTCTGAAGCTTTCTTT	CAISDLSEAFF
NA	TRBV7-2	TRBJ2-7	many	TGTGCCAGCAGCTGGGACTTTTCCTACGAGCAGTACTTC	CASSWDFSYEQYF
TRBD2	TRBV7-8	TRBJ2-3	few	TGTGCCAGCAGCTTATGGGCTAGCGGGGGATCTAGCACAGATACGCAGTATTTT	CASSLWASGGSSTDTQYF
NA	TRBV14	TRBJ2-6	NA	TGTGCCAGCAGCAACAGGGTTTCTGGGGCCAACGTCCTGACTTTC	CASSNRVSGANVLTF
NA	TRBV7-2	TRBJ2-7	few	TGTGCCAGCAGCCAACCCGACGCCAATAAGCAGTACTTC	CASSQPDANKQYF
NA	TRBV6-2/TRBV6-3	TRBJ2-5	once	TGTGCCAGCAGTTCCGGACAGAACTTACAAGAGACCCAGTACTTC	CASSSGQNLQETQYF
TRBD1	TRBV12-3/TRBV12-4	TRBJ1-2	NA	TGTGCCAGCAGTTTCCGGACAGGGGGCGACTATGGCTACACCTTC	CASSFRTGGDYGYTF
NA	TRBV2	TRBJ2-1	few	TGTGCCAGCAGTGAACGGGGTTCAGGTTTGGATGAGCAGTTCTTC	CASSERGSGLDEQFF
TRBD2	TRBV7-9	TRBJ2-1	NA	TGTGCCAGCAGCTTAGCGAGCCTTGGACTAGCGGGGAACAATGAGCAGTTCTTC	CASSLASLGLAGNNEQFF
NA	TRBV5-5	TRBJ1-6	few	TGTGCCAGCAATATTGAAGATTCACCCCTCCACTTT	CASNIEDSPLHF
NA	TRBV29-1	TRBJ2-7	NA	TGCAGCGTTGTGGACAGTCCCTACGAGCAGTACTTC	CSVVDSPYEQYF
TRBD2	TRBV5-1	TRBJ2-7	NA	TGCGCCAGCAGCTTTCATACTAGCGGGAGTTTACACGAGCAGTACTTC	CASSFHTSGSLHEQYF
TRBD1	TRBV7-2	TRBJ2-4	NA	TGTGCCAGCAGCTTAGAAGCAGGGGGAAAGCGGCAAGCCAAAAACATTCAGTACTTC	CASSLEAGGKRQAKNIQYF